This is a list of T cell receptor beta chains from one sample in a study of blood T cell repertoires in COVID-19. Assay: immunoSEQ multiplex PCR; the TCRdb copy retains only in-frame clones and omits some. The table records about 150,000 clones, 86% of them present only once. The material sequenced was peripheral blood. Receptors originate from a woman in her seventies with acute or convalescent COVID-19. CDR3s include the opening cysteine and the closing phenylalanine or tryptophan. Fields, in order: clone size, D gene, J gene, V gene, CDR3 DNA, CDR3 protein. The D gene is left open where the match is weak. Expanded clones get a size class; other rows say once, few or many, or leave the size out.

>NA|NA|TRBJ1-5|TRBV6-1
TGTGCCAGCAGTGAAGTTAGGGCAGGGCAGCCCCAGCATTTT
CASSEVRAGQPQHF
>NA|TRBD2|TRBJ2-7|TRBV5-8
TGTGCCAGCAGCTTGGGGTCTAGCGGGAGCCAGCAGTACTTC
CASSLGSSGSQQYF
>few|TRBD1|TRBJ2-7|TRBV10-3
TGTGCCATCAAGGCCAGGGGGCAAAACGAGCAGTACTTC
CAIKARGQNEQYF
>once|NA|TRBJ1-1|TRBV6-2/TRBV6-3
TGTGCCAGCAGTACAGGGAGCACTGAAGCTTTCTTT
CASSTGSTEAFF
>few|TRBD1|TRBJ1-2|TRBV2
TGTGCCAGCAGTGATATTGACAGGGGTGGCTACACCTTC
CASSDIDRGGYTF
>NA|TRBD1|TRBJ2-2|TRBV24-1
TGTGCCACCAGTGGACCAACAGGGGGGAGGACCGGGGAGCTGTTTTTT
CATSGPTGGRTGELFF
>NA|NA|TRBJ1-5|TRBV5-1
TGCGCCAGCAGCCCCATCCCGGGACACGATCAGCCCCAGCATTTT
CASSPIPGHDQPQHF
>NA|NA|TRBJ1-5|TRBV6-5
TGTGCCAGCAGTAGGGAACAGGGTATCAATCAGCCCCAGCATTTT
CASSREQGINQPQHF
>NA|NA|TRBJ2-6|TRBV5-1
TGCGCCAGCAGCTTGGTGGGAGCCTCTGGGGCCAACGTCCTGACTTTC
CASSLVGASGANVLTF
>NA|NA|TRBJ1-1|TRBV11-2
TGTGCCAGCAGCTTTGGCCCACAGGGAATTGCTTTCTTT
CASSFGPQGIAFF
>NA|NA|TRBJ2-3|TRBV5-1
TGCGCCAGCAGCTTGGGCGGGGGCACAGATACGCAGTATTTT
CASSLGGGTDTQYF
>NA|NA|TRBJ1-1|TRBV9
TGTGCCAGCAGCCGGGGGGAAATTAACACTGAAGCTTTCTTT
CASSRGEINTEAFF
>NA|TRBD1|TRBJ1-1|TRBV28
TGTGCCAGCAGTTTGGCCACCGGGACAGGGCAGAACACTGAAGCTTTCTTT
CASSLATGTGQNTEAFF
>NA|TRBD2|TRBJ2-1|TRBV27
TGTGCCAGCAGTCCGACTAGCGGGAATGAAAATGAGCAGTTCTTC
CASSPTSGNENEQFF
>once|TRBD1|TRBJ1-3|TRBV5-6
TGTGCCAGCAGAAACAGGGGATCTGGAAACACCATATATTTT
CASRNRGSGNTIYF
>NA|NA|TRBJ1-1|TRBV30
TGTGCCTGGAGCCTCACACCTAACAGGAACACTGAAGCTTTCTTT
CAWSLTPNRNTEAFF
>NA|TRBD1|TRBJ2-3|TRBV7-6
TGTGCCAGCAGCTTATTATTGGGACAGGGGGCGTCGGATACGCAGTATTTT
CASSLLLGQGASDTQYF
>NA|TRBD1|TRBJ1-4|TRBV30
TGTGCCTGGAACTATGGACAGGGAGTTGAAAAACTGTTTTTT
CAWNYGQGVEKLFF
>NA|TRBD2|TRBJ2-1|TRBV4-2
TGTGCCAGCAGCCCCTCGACGAGCGGGAGCTCCTACAATGAGCAGTTCTTC
CASSPSTSGSSYNEQFF
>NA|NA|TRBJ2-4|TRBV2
TGTGCCAGCAGTCAAGGTCCTGTAAACATTCAGTACTTC
CASSQGPVNIQYF